The 20 T cell receptor beta chains reported below all come from one sample, sequenced in a study of blood T cell repertoires in COVID-19. Here immunoSEQ multiplex PCR was the method, and the copy in TCRdb shows in-frame clones only, minus some. Found here are about 300,000 clones, 65% to 90% of them singletons; the top ten hold about 4.2%. Material: PBMCs or T cells enriched from blood (not recorded which). The receptors originated from a man younger than 40 who had recovered from COVID-19.

This clone was observed a few times. The chain links TRBV6-1 to TRBJ1-1; D may be TRBD1 (5 bases). The V end was cut by 2 bases, the J end by 4 bases, with 17 bases between. The germline V gene has CDR1 MNHNS and CDR2 SASEGT. CDR3 length: 16 amino acids. In DNA form, the CDR3 reads TGTGCCAGCAGTGAATTCGGGGGGTTAAGTCGCACTGAAGCTTTCTTT. It specifies CASSEFGGLSRTEAFF.

The chain has TRBV11-3 and TRBJ2-7; D perhaps matches TRBD2 (6 bases). The germline gives CDR1 SGHNT, CDR2 YENEEA. This CDR3 has 16 residues. Trimming shortened V by 5 bases and J by 2 bases, and 19 bases separated the two germline ends. The CDR3 DNA is TGTGCCAGCAGCCCGGAAACGGGACTTCCGACCTACGAGCAGTACTTC. Translating gives CASSPETGLPTYEQYF.

The chain joins TRBV30 to TRBJ1-5; D is unclear. V lost 3 bases and J lost 4, with 10 bases in between. Germline V gives CDR1 GTSNPN, CDR2 SVGIG (reference sequence). The CDR3 contains 13 residues. The CDR3 loop is CAWSWQINQPQHF. The CDR3 nucleotides are TGTGCCTGGAGCTGGCAGATTAATCAGCCCCAGCATTTT.

The chain has TRBV13 and TRBJ1-1; TRBD1 matches 9 bases. Trimming cost V 5 bases and J 5 bases; bases outside gene matches: 12. Germline V gene lookup returns CDR1 PRHDT and CDR2 FYEKMQ (reference sequence). This CDR3 region has 16 residues. The CDR3 DNA is TGTGCCAGCAGCGTCGACAGGGGGTTGAAGGAAACTGAAGCTTTCTTT. Translation: CASSVDRGLKETEAFF.

The CDR3 is CASSPQGVRTEAFF. CDR3 nucleotides: TGTGCCAGTAGCCCCCAGGGGGTCCGAACTGAAGCTTTCTTT. The chain links TRBV19 to TRBJ1-1; TRBD1 matches at 7 bases. The germline V gene has CDR1 LNHDA and CDR2 SQIVND (reference sequence). J was trimmed by 5 bases and V by 6 bases; bases with no gene match: 9. The CDR3 contains 14 residues.

This rearrangement joins TRBV5-6 to TRBJ2-7; 7 nucleotides match TRBD1. The V segment lost 6 bases and the J segment 7 bases; nucleotides outside the gene matches: 13. CDR1 and CDR2 from the germline V gene are SGHDT and YYEEEE. The CDR3 has 14 residues. This CDR3 is CASIGRGKMGEQYF. CDR3 nucleotides: TGTGCCAGCATTGGCAGGGGGAAAATGGGAGAGCAGTACTTC.

The chain couples TRBV7-6 to TRBJ2-3; 13 bases map to TRBD2. The germline V gene has CDR1 SGHVS and CDR2 FNYEAQ. This CDR3 is built from 17 residues. The V and J ends lost 3 bases and 3 bases, in that order; junction bases with no gene match: 6. The CDR3 is CASSFRLAGGATDTQYF. DNA for the CDR3: TGTGCCAGCAGCTTTAGACTAGCGGGAGGCGCGACAGATACGCAGTATTTT.

This clone has a single count. The CDR3 bases are TGTGCCAGCAGTCTCGGACAGGGCGCCTACGAGCAGTACTTC. Protein: CASSLGQGAYEQYF. The gene calls are TRBV7-9 and TRBJ2-7, with 8 nucleotides matching TRBD1. The CDR3 loop spans 14 amino acids. Germline trimming cut 6 bases from V and 2 bases from J; bases unmatched to any gene: 6. Per germline, CDR1 SEHNR and CDR2 FQNEAQ (reference sequence).

This chain links TRBV5-4 with TRBJ1-2; the D gene is possibly TRBD1 (6 bases). The CDR3 is made up of 14 amino acids. Germline V gene sequence: CDR1 SGHNT, CDR2 YYREEE (reference sequence). The V end lost 1 base, the J end lost 3 bases, and 10 bases lay between the germline ends. The CDR3 protein is CASSLTGNYYGYTF. The CDR3 DNA follows: TGTGCCAGCAGCTTGACAGGGAATTACTATGGCTACACCTTC.

This rearrangement joins TRBV7-8 to TRBJ1-1; TRBD1 matches at 9 bases. Germline V gives CDR1 SGHVS, CDR2 FQNEAQ. The CDR3 is 14 residues long. V shed 6 bases and J 4 bases; nucleotides not matched to a gene: 6. CDR3 nucleotides: TGTGCCAGCAGACTGGACAGGGGTGTCACTGAAGCTTTCTTT. Translating gives CASRLDRGVTEAFF.

This chain links TRBV11-3 with TRBJ2-7; tentative D call: TRBD1 (7 bases). The germline V gene has CDR1 SGHNT and CDR2 YENEEA. This CDR3 has 15 amino acids. V was trimmed by 5 bases and J by 3 bases, leaving 17 bases between them. The CDR3 nucleotides read TGTGCCAGCAGCCTCCCCCGACAGGGAGGCTACGAGCAGTACTTC. This codes for CASSLPRQGGYEQYF.

The rearrangement joins TRBV6-5 to TRBJ1-1; a weak D match, TRBD1 (5 bases). V gave up 7 bases and J gave up 1 base, with 10 bases separating them. CDR3 size: 13 residues. Germline V gives CDR1 MNHEY, CDR2 SVGAGI. CDR3 sequence: CASTMGGNTEAFF. The CDR3 nucleotides are TGTGCCAGCACAATGGGGGGGAACACTGAAGCTTTCTTT.

The rearrangement joins TRBV18 to TRBJ1-2; D possibly corresponds to TRBD1 (6 bases). Trimming took 3 bases from V and 2 from J, leaving 10 bases between them. This CDR3 has 14 residues. Germline V gives CDR1 KGHSH, CDR2 LQKENI. The CDR3 coding sequence is TGTGCCAGCTCACCCGGACAGTCCAACTATGGCTACACCTTC. The encoded protein is CASSPGQSNYGYTF. The complete variable domain, with remaining parts taken from reference TRBV18 and TRBJ1-2, reads NAGVMQNPRHLVRRRGQEARLRCSPMKGHSHVYWYRQLPEEGLKFMVYLQKENIIDESGMPKERFSAEFPKEGPSILRIQQVVRGDSAAYFCASSPGQSNYGYTFGSGTRLTVV.

V gene TRBV6-5 combines with J gene TRBJ2-5, with 7 bases that match TRBD2. CDR3 length: 15 residues. Per germline, CDR1 MNHEY and CDR2 SVGAGI. J gave up 2 bases and V 9 bases, and 12 bases lay outside the gene matches. DNA for the CDR3: TGTGCCAGTTTAACAGGATTCGGGGGGCAAGAGACCCAGTACTTC. This encodes CASLTGFGGQETQYF.

The chain uses TRBV9 and TRBJ2-2; possibly TRBD1 for D (5 bases). The CDR3 is made up of 14 amino acids. The germline V gene has CDR1 SGDLS and CDR2 YYNGEE. Trimming shortened V by 3 bases and J by 0 bases, and 6 bases separated the two germline ends. DNA for the CDR3: TGTGCCAGCAGCGCGACAGCGAACACCGGGGAGCTGTTTTTT. Residues: CASSATANTGELFF.

The J gene is TRBJ2-1, the V gene TRBV5-4; 10 bases align to TRBD2. The CDR3 spans 12 residues. V lost 4 bases to trimming and J lost 15 bases; unmatched junction nucleotides: 7. From germline, CDR1 is SGHNT and CDR2 YYREEE (reference sequence). The CDR3 region has the DNA TGTGCCAGCAGCGTAGCGGGGGGCCCAGGGTTCTTC. Translating it yields CASSVAGGPGFF.

The V call is TRBV7-9, the J call TRBJ2-1; D gene unclear. V was clipped by 2 bases and J by 8 bases, with 10 bases between them. This CDR3 spans 13 amino acids. CDR1 is SEHNR, CDR2 FQNEAQ, per germline (reference sequence). CDR3 nucleotide sequence: TGTGCCAGCAGCTTATATACCGGTGATGAGCAGTTCTTC. The encoded protein is CASSLYTGDEQFF. The full variable domain, in which reference TRBV7-9 and TRBJ2-1 provide the parts outside the CDR3, is DTGVSQNPRHKITKRGQNVTFRCDPISEHNRLYWYRQTLGQGPEFLTYFQNEAQLEKSRLLSDRFSAERPKGSFSTLEIQRTEQGDSAMYLCASSLYTGDEQFFGPGTRLTVL.

The V call is TRBV23-1, the J call TRBJ1-1; no firm D call. TRBV23-1 is noted as an ORF with a role that remains uncertain. Trimming cost V 0 bases and J 3 bases, with 14 bases left between them. CDR3 length: 16 amino acids. This chain's CDR3 is CASSQSVCMGHTEAFF. As DNA, the CDR3 is TGCGCCAGCAGTCAATCTGTGTGCATGGGCCACACTGAAGCTTTCTTT.

The chain is built from TRBV5-1 and TRBJ2-1; D is ambiguous. The CDR3 covers 13 residues. Trimming removed 6 bases from V and 8 bases from J, with 15 bases in between. The germline V gene encodes CDR1 SGHRS and CDR2 YFSETQ. The CDR3 DNA is TGCGCCAGCAACGAAATGGTATCGGATGAGCAGTTCTTC. Protein sequence: CASNEMVSDEQFF. The variable domain in full, with the rest retrieved from reference TRBV5-1 and TRBJ2-1, is KAGVTQTPRYLIKTRGQQVTLSCSPISGHRSVSWYQQTPGQGLQFLFEYFSETQRNKGNFPGRFSGRQFSNSRSEMNVSTLELGDSALYLCASNEMVSDEQFFGPGTRLTVL.

J is TRBJ2-2 and V is TRBV27; TRBD2 aligns across 10 bases. CDR3 length: 17 amino acids. Germline V lookup: CDR1 MNHEY, CDR2 SMNVEV (reference sequence). Germline trimming cut 3 bases from V and 3 bases from J; bases unmatched to any gene: 7. The CDR3 reads CASSLLTSGDYTGELFF. The DNA for the CDR3 is TGTGCCAGCAGTTTGTTAACTAGCGGGGACTACACCGGGGAGCTGTTTTTT.